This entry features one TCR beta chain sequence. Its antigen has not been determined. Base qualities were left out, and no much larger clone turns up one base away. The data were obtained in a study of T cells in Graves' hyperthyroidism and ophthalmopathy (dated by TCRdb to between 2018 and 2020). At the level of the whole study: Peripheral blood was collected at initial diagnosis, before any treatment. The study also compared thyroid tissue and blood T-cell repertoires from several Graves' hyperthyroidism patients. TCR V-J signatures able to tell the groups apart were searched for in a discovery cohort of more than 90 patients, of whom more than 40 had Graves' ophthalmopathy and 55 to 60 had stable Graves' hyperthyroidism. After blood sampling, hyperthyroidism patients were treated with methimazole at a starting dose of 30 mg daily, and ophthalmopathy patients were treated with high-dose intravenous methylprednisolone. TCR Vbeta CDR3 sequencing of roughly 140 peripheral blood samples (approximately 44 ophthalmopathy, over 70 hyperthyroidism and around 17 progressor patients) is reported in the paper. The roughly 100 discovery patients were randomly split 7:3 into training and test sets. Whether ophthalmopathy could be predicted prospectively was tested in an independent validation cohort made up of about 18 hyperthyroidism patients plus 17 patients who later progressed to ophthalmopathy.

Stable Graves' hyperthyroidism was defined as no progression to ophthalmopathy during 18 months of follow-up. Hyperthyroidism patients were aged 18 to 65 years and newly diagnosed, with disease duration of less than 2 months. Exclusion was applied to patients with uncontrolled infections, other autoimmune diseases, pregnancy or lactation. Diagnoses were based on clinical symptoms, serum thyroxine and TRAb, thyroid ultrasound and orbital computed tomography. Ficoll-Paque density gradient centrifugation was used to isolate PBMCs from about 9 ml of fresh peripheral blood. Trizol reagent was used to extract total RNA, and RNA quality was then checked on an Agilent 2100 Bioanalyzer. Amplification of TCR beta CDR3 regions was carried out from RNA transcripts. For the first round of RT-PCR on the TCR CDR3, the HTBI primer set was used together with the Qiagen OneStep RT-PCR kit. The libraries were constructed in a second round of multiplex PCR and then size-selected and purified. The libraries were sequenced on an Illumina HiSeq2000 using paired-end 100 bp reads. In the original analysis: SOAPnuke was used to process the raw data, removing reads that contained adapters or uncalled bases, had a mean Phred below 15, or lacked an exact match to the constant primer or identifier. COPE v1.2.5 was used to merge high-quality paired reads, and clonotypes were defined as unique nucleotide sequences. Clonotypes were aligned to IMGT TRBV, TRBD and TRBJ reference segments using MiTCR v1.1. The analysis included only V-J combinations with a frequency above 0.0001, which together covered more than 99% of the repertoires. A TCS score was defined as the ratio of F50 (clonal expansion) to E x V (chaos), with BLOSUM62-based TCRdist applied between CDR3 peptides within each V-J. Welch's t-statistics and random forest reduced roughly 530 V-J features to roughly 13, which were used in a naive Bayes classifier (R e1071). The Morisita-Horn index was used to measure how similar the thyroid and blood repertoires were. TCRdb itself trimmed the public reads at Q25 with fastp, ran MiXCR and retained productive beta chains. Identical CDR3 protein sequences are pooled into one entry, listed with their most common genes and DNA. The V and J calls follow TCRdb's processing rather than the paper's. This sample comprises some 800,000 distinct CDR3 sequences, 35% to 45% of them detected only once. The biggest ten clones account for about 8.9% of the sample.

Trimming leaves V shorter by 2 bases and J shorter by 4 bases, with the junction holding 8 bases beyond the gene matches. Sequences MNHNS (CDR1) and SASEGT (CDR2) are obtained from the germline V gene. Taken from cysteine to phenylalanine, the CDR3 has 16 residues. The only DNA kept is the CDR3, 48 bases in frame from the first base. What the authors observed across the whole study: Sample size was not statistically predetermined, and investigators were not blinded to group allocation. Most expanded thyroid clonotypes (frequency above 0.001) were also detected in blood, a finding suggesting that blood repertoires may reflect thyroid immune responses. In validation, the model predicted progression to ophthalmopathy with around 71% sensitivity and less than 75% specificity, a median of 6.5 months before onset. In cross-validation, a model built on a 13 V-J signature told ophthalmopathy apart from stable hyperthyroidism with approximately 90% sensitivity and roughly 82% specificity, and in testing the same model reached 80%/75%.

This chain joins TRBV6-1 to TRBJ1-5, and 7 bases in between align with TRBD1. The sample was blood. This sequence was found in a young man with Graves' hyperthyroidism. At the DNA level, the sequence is TGTGCCAGCAGTGAATGGTGGGAGGGGGCAAATCAGCCCCAGCATTTT. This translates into CASSEWWEGANQPQHF.